The rows below give T cell receptor beta chains drawn from one sample of a study of OX40 agonist ivuxolimab in advanced cancers. Some clones are missing from TCRdb's copy, which holds only in-frame ones; the method was immunoSEQ multiplex PCR. The table lists about 100,000 clones, around 93% of them singletons, with 0.45% to 0.65% in the top ten. Sequenced here: CD4+ or CD8+ T cells sorted from blood, sampled in a trial of the OX40 agonist ivuxolimab. The receptors come from an adult with an advanced solid tumor such as melanoma, head and neck, liver or kidney cancer. The CDR3 runs from the conserved cysteine through the conserved F or W. A D gene is named only where the DNA matches it firmly. Where a row states a size, it is once, few, many or the class of an expanded clone; other rows omit it.

>NA|TRBJ1-3|TRBV13|TRBD1
CASATGAPSPSGNTIYF
TGTGCCAGCGCGACAGGGGCTCCTTCTCCTTCTGGAAACACCATATATTTT
>NA|TRBJ1-5|TRBV4-1|NA
CASSPGNSNQPQHF
TGCGCCAGCAGCCCCGGAAATAGCAATCAGCCCCAGCATTTT
>NA|TRBJ1-1|TRBV11-2|NA
CASSPRGAGSSEAFF
TGTGCCAGCAGCCCCCGAGGGGCGGGCAGCTCTGAAGCTTTCTTT
>NA|TRBJ2-7|TRBV7-8|TRBD2
CASSLVWGSGNAGARSEQYF
TGTGCCAGCAGCTTAGTGTGGGGTAGCGGGAACGCGGGGGCCCGCTCCGAGCAGTACTTC
>NA|TRBJ2-1|TRBV19|TRBD2
CASSIGKVAGTYNEQFF
TGTGCCAGTAGTATAGGGAAGGTAGCGGGAACCTACAATGAGCAGTTCTTC
>NA|TRBJ2-6|TRBV19|NA
CASSIGGAGANVLTF
TGTGCCAGTAGTATAGGGGGAGCTGGGGCCAACGTCCTGACTTTC
>NA|TRBJ2-6|TRBV7-6|NA
CATKVGSSRSGANVLTF
TGTGCCACAAAGGTCGGCAGCAGCAGGTCTGGGGCCAACGTCCTGACTTTC
>few|TRBJ1-5|TRBV2|NA
CASSFGIHSNQPQHF
TGTGCCAGCAGTTTCGGTATTCATAGCAATCAGCCCCAGCATTTT
>NA|TRBJ1-2|TRBV2|NA
CASSFTGTYGYTF
TGTGCCAGCAGTTTTACAGGGACCTATGGCTACACCTTC
>NA|TRBJ1-2|TRBV6-1|TRBD1
CASKIWTGGIDGYTF
TGTGCCAGCAAAATATGGACAGGGGGTATAGATGGCTACACCTTC
>NA|TRBJ2-1|TRBV21-1|NA
CASSKASGANEQFF
TGTGCCAGCAGCAAAGCATCCGGGGCCAATGAGCAGTTCTTC
>once|TRBJ1-1|TRBV5-4|NA
CASSLGRDRTEAFF
TGTGCCAGCAGCTTGGGGAGGGATCGCACTGAAGCTTTCTTT
>once|TRBJ2-7|TRBV5-1|TRBD2
CASSVGLAGAYEQYF
TGCGCCAGCAGCGTGGGACTAGCGGGAGCCTACGAGCAGTACTTC
>NA|TRBJ2-3|TRBV21-1|NA
CASSKRAGEGTDTQYF
TGTGCCAGCAGCAAACGAGCGGGTGAAGGAACAGATACGCAGTATTTT
>NA|TRBJ1-3|TRBV27|NA
CASSQNKRGASSGNTIYF
TGTGCCAGCAGCCAAAACAAGAGGGGGGCGAGCTCTGGAAACACCATATATTTT
>NA|TRBJ1-2|TRBV7-2|NA
CASSPAVGGGYTF
TGTGCCAGCAGCCCAGCGGTCGGGGGCGGCTACACCTTC
>NA|TRBJ2-2|TRBV7-9|NA
CASRTRTEPNTGELFF
TGTGCCAGCAGAACCAGGACAGAACCGAACACCGGGGAGCTGTTTTTT
>NA|TRBJ1-3|TRBV28|NA
CASSTSGTGNTIYF
TGTGCCAGCAGTACCTCGGGGACCGGAAACACCATATATTTT
>NA|TRBJ2-5|TRBV7-3|NA
CASSPKPEETQYF
TGTGCCAGCAGCCCCAAGCCTGAGGAGACCCAGTACTTC
>NA|TRBJ1-5|TRBV28|NA
CASKNHGGNQPQHF
TGTGCCAGCAAAAACCACGGAGGGAATCAGCCCCAGCATTTT
>NA|TRBJ1-5|TRBV4-2|NA
CASSQRQTLAGNQPQHF
TGTGCCAGCAGCCAACGACAGACCCTAGCTGGCAATCAGCCCCAGCATTTT
>NA|TRBJ2-7|TRBV6-5|TRBD2
CASIPAGGTAYEQYF
TGTGCCAGCATCCCCGCGGGGGGGACCGCCTACGAGCAGTACTTC
>NA|TRBJ1-5|TRBV28|TRBD1
CATLDRAFYQPQHF
TGTGCCACCTTGGACAGGGCCTTTTATCAGCCCCAGCATTTT
>NA|TRBJ2-2|TRBV19|NA
CASSIASITGELFF
TGTGCCAGTAGTATAGCCTCCATCACCGGGGAGCTGTTTTTT